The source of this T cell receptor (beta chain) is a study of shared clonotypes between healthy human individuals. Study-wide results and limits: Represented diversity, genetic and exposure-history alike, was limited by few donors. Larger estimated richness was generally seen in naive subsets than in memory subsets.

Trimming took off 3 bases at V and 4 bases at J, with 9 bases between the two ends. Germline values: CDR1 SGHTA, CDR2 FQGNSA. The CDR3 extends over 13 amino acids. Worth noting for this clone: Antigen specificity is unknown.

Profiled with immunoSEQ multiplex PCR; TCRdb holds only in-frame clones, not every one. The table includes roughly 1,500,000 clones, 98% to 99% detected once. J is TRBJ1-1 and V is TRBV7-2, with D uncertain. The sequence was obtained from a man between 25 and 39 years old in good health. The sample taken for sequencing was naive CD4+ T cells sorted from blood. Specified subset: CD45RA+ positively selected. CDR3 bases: TGTGCCAGCAGCTTCTCGGTTGGCACTGAAGCTTTCTTT. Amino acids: CASSFSVGTEAFF.